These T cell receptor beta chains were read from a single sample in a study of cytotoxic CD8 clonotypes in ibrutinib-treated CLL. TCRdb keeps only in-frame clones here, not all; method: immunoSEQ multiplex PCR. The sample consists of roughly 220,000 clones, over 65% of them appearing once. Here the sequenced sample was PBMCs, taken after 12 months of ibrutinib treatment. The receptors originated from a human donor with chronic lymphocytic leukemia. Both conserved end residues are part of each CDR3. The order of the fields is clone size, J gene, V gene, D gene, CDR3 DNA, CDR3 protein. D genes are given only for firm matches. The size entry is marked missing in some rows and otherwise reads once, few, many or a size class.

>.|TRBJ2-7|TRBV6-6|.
TGTGCCAGCACGAACCCCCCGGCCTCCTACGAGCAGTACTTC
CASTNPPASYEQYF
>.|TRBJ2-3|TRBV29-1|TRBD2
TGCAGCGTCGAGGGACTAGCGGGGTATAGCACAGATACGCAGTATTTT
CSVEGLAGYSTDTQYF
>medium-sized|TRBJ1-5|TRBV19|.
TGTGCCACCCAGATACAACTGAGGGGCAATCAGCCCCAGCATTTT
CATQIQLRGNQPQHF
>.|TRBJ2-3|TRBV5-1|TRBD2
TGCGCCAGCGGCCTAGCGGGGACCTCTAGCACAGATACGCAGTATTTT
CASGLAGTSSTDTQYF
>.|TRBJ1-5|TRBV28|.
TGTGCCAGCAGACAGACGGATCAGCCCCAGCATTTT
CASRQTDQPQHF
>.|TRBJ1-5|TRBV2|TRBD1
TGTGCCAGCAGTGTTCCGCTAGGGAGGGGGCTTGGGAGCAATCAGCCCCAGCATTTT
CASSVPLGRGLGSNQPQHF
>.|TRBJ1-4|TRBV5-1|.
TGCGCCAACTATAGGGGTGGAGGTCCCTTACTTAATGAAAAACTGTTTTTT
CANYRGGGPLLNEKLFF
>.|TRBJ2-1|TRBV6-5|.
TGTGCCAGCAGTTACTCGGGCCCCCCTGGTGAGCAGTTCTTC
CASSYSGPPGEQFF
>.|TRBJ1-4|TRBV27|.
TGTGCCAGCAGTTTATTAGGGGGAGCTAATGAAAAACTGTTTTTT
CASSLLGGANEKLFF
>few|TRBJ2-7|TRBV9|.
TGTGCCAGCAGCGCATTATACTTAACCTACGAGCAGTACTTC
CASSALYLTYEQYF
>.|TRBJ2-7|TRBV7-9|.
TGTGCCAGCAGCTCCCCCTATGCCCCGAGGTCCGAGCAGTACTTC
CASSSPYAPRSEQYF
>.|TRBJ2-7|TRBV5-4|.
TGTGCCAGCAGCCGAACCTTTGGTGGGGCGGGTCGTACCTACGAGCAGTACTTC
CASSRTFGGAGRTYEQYF
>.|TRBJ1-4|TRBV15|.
TGTGCCACTCAGGGGAGGTCCAGATTAAATGAAAAACTGTTTTTT
CATQGRSRLNEKLFF
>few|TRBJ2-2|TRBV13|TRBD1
TGTGCCAGCAGCCGATCCAGGGGGCGAACCACCGGGGAGCTGTTTTTT
CASSRSRGRTTGELFF
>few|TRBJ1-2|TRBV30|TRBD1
TGTGCCTGGAGTGGGTGGAGACAGGGGGCGCGCGGCTATGGCTACACCTTC
CAWSGWRQGARGYGYTF
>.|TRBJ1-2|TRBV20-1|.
TGCAGTGCTAGAGATATCGACTACACCTTC
CSARDIDYTF
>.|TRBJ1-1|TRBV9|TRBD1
TGTGCCAGCAGCGGGGGACAGGGGCTCACTGAAGCTTTCTTT
CASSGGQGLTEAFF
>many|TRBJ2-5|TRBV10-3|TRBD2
TGTGCCATCAGCCCCAAGGGTAGCGGGGGAGGAGAGACCCAGTACTTC
CAISPKGSGGGETQYF
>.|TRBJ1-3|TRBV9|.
TGTGCCAGCAGCGTAGGTGGGCCGTCTAGCTCTGGAAACACCATATATTTT
CASSVGGPSSSGNTIYF
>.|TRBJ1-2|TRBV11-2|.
TGTGCCAGCAGCCGCAGACAGGCCGATGGCTACACCTTC
CASSRRQADGYTF
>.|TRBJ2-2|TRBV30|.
TGTGCCTGGAGTCGGGTCAGAAACACCGGGGAGCTGTTTTTT
CAWSRVRNTGELFF
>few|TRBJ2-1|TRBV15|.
TGTGCCACCAGCAGAGGGGGTTCGTCCTACAATGAGCAGTTCTTC
CATSRGGSSYNEQFF
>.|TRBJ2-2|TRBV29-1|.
TGCAGCGTATGGCCCGGGAGTACGAACACCGGGGAGCTGTTTTTT
CSVWPGSTNTGELFF
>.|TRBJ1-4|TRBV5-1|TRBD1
TGCGCCAGCAGCTTGAGGCAGGGGGAGTTGTTTTTT
CASSLRQGELFF
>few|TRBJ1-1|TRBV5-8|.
TGTGCCAGCACCCTCCTCCAGGGGAACACTGAAGCTTTCTTT
CASTLLQGNTEAFF
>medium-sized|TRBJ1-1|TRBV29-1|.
TGCAGCGTTGGTCGCGTCGACACTGAAGCTTTCTTT
CSVGRVDTEAFF
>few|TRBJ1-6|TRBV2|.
TGTGCCAGCAGGGGGATCACGGGACGGAATTCACCCCTCCACTTT
CASRGITGRNSPLHF
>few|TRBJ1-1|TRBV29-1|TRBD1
TGCAGCGTTTGGGACAGGGGAACTGAAGCTTTCTTT
CSVWDRGTEAFF